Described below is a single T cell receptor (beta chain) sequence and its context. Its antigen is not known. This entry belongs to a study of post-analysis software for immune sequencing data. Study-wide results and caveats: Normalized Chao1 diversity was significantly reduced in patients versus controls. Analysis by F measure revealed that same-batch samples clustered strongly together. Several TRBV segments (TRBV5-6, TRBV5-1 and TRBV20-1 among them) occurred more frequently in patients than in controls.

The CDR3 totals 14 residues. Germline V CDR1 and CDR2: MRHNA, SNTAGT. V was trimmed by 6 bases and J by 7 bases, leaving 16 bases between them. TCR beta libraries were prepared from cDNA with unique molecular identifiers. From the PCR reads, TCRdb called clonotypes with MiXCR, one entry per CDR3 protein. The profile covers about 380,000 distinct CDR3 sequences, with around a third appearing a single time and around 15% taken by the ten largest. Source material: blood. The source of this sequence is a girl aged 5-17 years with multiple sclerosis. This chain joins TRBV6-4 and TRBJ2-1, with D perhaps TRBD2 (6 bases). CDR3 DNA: TGTGCCAGCAGCGCCTCGGGGGATCTAAATGAGCAGTTCTTC. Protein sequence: CASSASGDLNEQFF.